A single sample is the source of the 30 T cell receptor beta chains below, sequenced in a study of T cells in Graves' hyperthyroidism and ophthalmopathy (dated by TCRdb to between 2018 and 2021). Library construction relied on multiplex PCR. Data came from an Illumina HiSeq 2000. The TCR beta CDR3 regions were amplified from the RNA transcripts. For the first round of RT-PCR on the TCR CDR3, the HTBI primer set was used together with the Qiagen OneStep RT-PCR kit. The public sequencing data were trimmed at Q25 with fastp and processed into clonotypes with MiXCR by TCRdb, which kept only in-frame beta chains. Rows are unified per CDR3 protein, each entry keeping the most common DNA and genes. A total of 350,000 to 450,000 distinct CDR3 sequences appear in this sample, about 18% of them only once. In total, the top ten clones hold around a third of the sample. Input material: blood. These receptors came from a woman aged 25 to 39 with Graves' hyperthyroidism that later progressed to Graves' ophthalmopathy.

V gene TRBV19 combines with J gene TRBJ1-2; 10 nucleotides agree with TRBD1. V was clipped by 6 bases and J by 4 bases; unmatched bases: 5. Germline CDR1 LNHDA, CDR2 SQIVND (reference sequence). The length of the CDR3 is 14 residues. The CDR3, as DNA: TGTGCCAGTAGCTACGGACAGGGGGGCTATGGCTACACCTTC. Translating gives CASSYGQGGYGYTF.

This clonotype occurred many times. V gene TRBV3-1 combines with J gene TRBJ1-1; D is undetermined. V dropped 0 bases and J dropped 4 bases, with 6 bases sitting between them. The CDR3 has 13 amino acids. Germline CDR1 and CDR2: LGHDT and YNNKEL (reference sequence). CDR3 nucleotides: TGTGCCAGCAGCCAAGATCTAAGCACTGAAGCTTTCTTT. Translating it yields CASSQDLSTEAFF.

This clonotype occurred many times. The V gene is TRBV28, the J gene TRBJ2-5; D is perhaps TRBD1 (6 bases). The CDR3 has 13 amino acids. Trimming pared 6 bases from V and 5 bases from J, leaving 13 bases between. The V gene's germline CDR1 is MDHEN and CDR2 SYDVKM. In DNA, the CDR3 is TGTGCCAGCAGCCCACCAGGGGAGGAGACCCAGTACTTC. This encodes CASSPPGEETQYF. Using reference TRBV28 and TRBJ2-5 for the parts outside the CDR3, the full variable domain is DVKVTQSSRYLVKRTGEKVFLECVQDMDHENMFWYRQDPGLGLRLIYFSYDVKMKEKGDIPEGYSVSREKKERFSLILESASTNQTSMYLCASSPPGEETQYFGPGTRLLVL.

This clonotype has ten or more counts. This chain joins TRBV7-8 and TRBJ1-4; tentatively, D is TRBD1 (5 bases). Between the trimmed V and J ends, which lost 6 bases and 5 bases, there was a span of 13 bases. The germline V gene has CDR1 SGHVS and CDR2 FQNEAQ. CDR3 length: 14 residues. This chain's CDR3 is CASRDWDQNEKLFF. The CDR3 bases are TGTGCCAGCAGAGACTGGGACCAGAATGAAAAACTGTTTTTT.

This clonotype was found many times. A much larger clone lies a single base off, so this may be a read error. This chain joins TRBV6-1 and TRBJ2-3, with D perhaps being TRBD1 or TRBD2 (5 bases each). Germline loops: CDR1 MNHNS, CDR2 SASEGT. CDR3 size: 13 residues. Trimming cost V 5 bases and J 0 bases, with 6 bases left between them. CDR3 sequence reads: CASSWDSTDTQYF. The CDR3 DNA reads TGTGCCAGCAGTTGGGACAGCACAGATACGCAGTATTTT.

This clonotype was counted only a few times. The V call is TRBV5-1, the J call TRBJ2-2; D is tentatively TRBD1 or TRBD2 (5 bases each). V was pared by 0 bases and J by 3 bases, with 9 bases between. In germline, CDR1 is SGHRS, CDR2 YFSETQ. CDR3 length: 15 residues. CDR3 in DNA: TGCGCCAGCAGCTTGGTCATGGGGGACACCGGGGAGCTGTTTTTT. Translating it yields CASSLVMGDTGELFF.

The chain recombines TRBV11-2 with TRBJ2-7; 8 bases map to TRBD1. This CDR3 is 14 amino acids long. Germline CDR1 reads SGHAT; CDR2 reads FQNNGV. The trim removed 1 base at V and 7 bases at J, leaving 6 bases unmatched. In DNA form, the CDR3 reads TGTGCCAGCAGCTTAGGACAGGGGTCGGGTGAGCAGTACTTC. Translating gives CASSLGQGSGEQYF.

Ten or more counts support this clonotype. DNA of the CDR3: TGTGCCAGCAGAGGCAGGGATCACACTGAAGCTTTCTTT. It is translated as CASRGRDHTEAFF. The chain recombines TRBV27 with TRBJ1-1; a possible D gene is TRBD1 (5 bases). The V end was cut by 6 bases, the J end by 3 bases, with 11 bases between. The CDR3 covers 13 residues. Looked up from germline, CDR1 is MNHEY and CDR2 is SMNVEV (reference sequence).

This clonotype was recorded at least ten times. This chain uses TRBV3-1 with TRBJ2-5; D assignment may be TRBD1 or TRBD2 (5 bases each). Trimming left V 4 bases short and J 7 bases short, with 19 bases between. The CDR3 has 15 amino acids. Germline CDR1 and CDR2: LGHDT and YNNKEL (reference sequence). The CDR3 region has the DNA TGTGCCAGCAGCCCCCAAAACGACGCCGGGGCGACCCAGTACTTC. The encoded protein is CASSPQNDAGATQYF.

This clonotype has at least ten counts. The chain joins TRBV12-3 or TRBV12-4 to TRBJ1-1, with D hard to call. V lost 8 bases, J lost 4 bases, and 8 bases lay in between. This CDR3 has 11 amino acids. CDR3 amino acids: CASGRATEAFF. Here the CDR3 DNA reads TGTGCCAGCGGGCGGGCCACTGAAGCTTTCTTT.

This clonotype was counted at least ten times. V gene TRBV3-1 combines with J gene TRBJ2-1; 9 nucleotides line up with TRBD2. V was pared by 4 bases and J by 8 bases, with 12 bases of the junction left unmatched. From germline, CDR1 is LGHDT and CDR2 YNNKEL (reference sequence). The CDR3 is 16 residues long. As DNA, the CDR3 is TGTGCCAGCAGCCCGTCCGGGACTAGCTTTGGATATGAGCAGTTCTTC. It encodes CASSPSGTSFGYEQFF.

This clonotype appeared a few times. The V and J genes are TRBV5-5 and TRBJ2-1, with D unresolved. V gave up 2 bases and J gave up 9 bases, with 9 bases separating them. The CDR3 loop spans 12 amino acids. Germline CDR1 reads SGHKS; CDR2 reads YYEKEE (reference sequence). CDR3 bases: TGTGCCAGCAGCTTTCGGCCTGGTGAGCAGTTCTTC. It yields the protein CASSFRPGEQFF.

This clonotype has just a few counts. This sequence joins TRBV4-2 and TRBJ2-7; no definite D call. V lost 0 bases and J 3 bases, leaving 12 bases between the germline ends. Germline V gene sequence: CDR1 LGHNA, CDR2 YNFKEQ. The CDR3 runs to 15 residues. The DNA for the CDR3 is TGTGCCAGCAGCCAAGAAGTACAGCCCAGCTACGAGCAGTACTTC. It is translated as CASSQEVQPSYEQYF.

This clonotype has a count of ten or more. This chain joins TRBV12-3 or TRBV12-4 and TRBJ2-1; weak D call: TRBD2 (6 bases). Trimming removed 6 bases from V and 6 bases from J, with 21 bases in between. The CDR3 length is 16 residues. CDR3 in amino acids: CASSRPPGGIPNEQFF. In DNA form, the CDR3 reads TGTGCCAGCAGCCGTCCCCCCGGGGGAATTCCCAATGAGCAGTTCTTC.

This clonotype was picked up many times. V usage is TRBV30 and J usage is TRBJ2-3, with D unresolved. The CDR3 length is 13 residues. CDR1 GTSNPN and CDR2 SVGIG come from the germline V gene (reference sequence). V was trimmed by 4 bases and J by 2 bases, leaving 10 bases between them. CDR3 amino acids: CAWTAHTTDTQYF. In DNA, the CDR3 is TGTGCCTGGACGGCACACACCACAGATACGCAGTATTTT. Complete variable domain (other parts from reference TRBV30 and TRBJ2-3): SQTIHQWPATLVQPVGSPLSLECTVEGTSNPNLYWYRQAAGRGLQLLFYSVGIGQISSEVPQNLSASRPQDRQFILSSKKLLLSDSGFYLCAWTAHTTDTQYFGPGTRLTVL.

This clonotype has ten or more counts. CDR3 sequence reads: CASSQDAAGGNEQYF. CDR3 in DNA: TGTGCCAGCAGCCAAGATGCCGCGGGGGGAAACGAGCAGTACTTC. The J gene is TRBJ2-7, the V gene TRBV3-1, with 8 bases that match TRBD2. The CDR3 covers 15 residues. J gave up 5 bases and V 0 bases, and 6 bases lay outside the gene matches. Germline CDR1 LGHDT, CDR2 YNNKEL (reference sequence).

This clonotype was counted only a few times. The chain couples TRBV18 to TRBJ2-3; D unresolved. This CDR3 region has 16 residues. The V and J ends lost 7 bases and 2 bases respectively, with 19 bases between them. Germline CDR1 reads KGHSH; CDR2 reads LQKENI. Written as DNA, the CDR3 is TGTGCCAGCTTACTTCAAGGTTACGGAACCACAGATACGCAGTATTTT. It is translated as CASLLQGYGTTDTQYF. Based on the CDR3 plus reference TRBV18 and TRBJ2-3, the full variable domain is NAGVMQNPRHLVRRRGQEARLRCSPMKGHSHVYWYRQLPEEGLKFMVYLQKENIIDESGMPKERFSAEFPKEGPSILRIQQVVRGDSAAYFCASLLQGYGTTDTQYFGPGTRLTVL.

This clonotype was picked up many times. This chain connects TRBV11-2 to TRBJ2-1; 7 bases line up with TRBD2. In germline, CDR1 is SGHAT, CDR2 FQNNGV. The CDR3 runs to 15 residues. V dropped 1 base and J dropped 4; count of bases not matched to a gene: 4. The CDR3 nucleotides read TGTGCCAGCAGCTTAGCCCCTAGCGGTTACAATGAGCAGTTCTTC. Its protein is CASSLAPSGYNEQFF.

At least ten counts were recorded for this clonotype. The genes are TRBV4-1 and TRBJ1-4, with a weak D call TRBD1 (5 bases). This CDR3 spans 17 amino acids. Germline CDR1 MGHRA, CDR2 YSYEKL. Trimming removed 1 base from V and 6 bases from J, with 18 bases in between. In nucleotides, the CDR3 is TGCGCCAGCAGCCAAGCACGGTCGGGGCAGACGGATGAAAAACTGTTTTTT. Amino acids: CASSQARSGQTDEKLFF.

A few counts support this clonotype. CDR3 nucleotides: TGCAGCGTTGGACTAGCCCGAAACAATGAGCAGTTCTTC. This translates into CSVGLARNNEQFF. The chain combines TRBV29-1 with TRBJ2-1, with 7 positions matching TRBD2. The V segment lost 4 bases and the J segment 5 bases; nucleotides outside the gene matches: 5. Germline CDR1 is SQVTM and CDR2 is ANQGSEA. The CDR3 runs 13 residues.

This clonotype was found many times. This chain connects TRBV28 to TRBJ2-2; 7 bases map to TRBD2. This CDR3 has 15 residues. Germline V gene data show CDR1 as MDHEN and CDR2 as SYDVKM. J was trimmed by 3 bases and V by 7 bases; bases with no gene match: 8. This CDR3 is CASTPGGRDTGELFF. CDR3 nucleotide sequence: TGTGCCAGCACCCCCGGAGGGAGGGACACCGGGGAGCTGTTTTTT.

V is TRBV28 and J is TRBJ2-3, with 10 bases fitting TRBD2. This CDR3 has 15 residues. Germline V gene data show CDR1 as MDHEN and CDR2 as SYDVKM. J gave up 2 bases and V 5 bases, and 4 bases lay outside the gene matches. The CDR3 protein is CASSPLAGNTDTQYF. CDR3 coding DNA: TGTGCCAGCAGTCCACTAGCGGGGAACACAGATACGCAGTATTTT. Together with reference TRBV28 and TRBJ2-3, the CDR3 gives the full variable domain: DVKVTQSSRYLVKRTGEKVFLECVQDMDHENMFWYRQDPGLGLRLIYFSYDVKMKEKGDIPEGYSVSREKKERFSLILESASTNQTSMYLCASSPLAGNTDTQYFGPGTRLTVL.

This clonotype was recorded at least ten times. The chain is built from TRBV28 and TRBJ1-1; no clear D. V lost 3 bases and J lost 1, with 9 bases in between. The CDR3 spans 14 residues. Germline-derived CDR1 and CDR2 are MDHEN and SYDVKM. The CDR3 protein is CASSFFARNTEAFF. The DNA for the CDR3 is TGTGCCAGCAGTTTTTTTGCCAGGAACACTGAAGCTTTCTTT.

This clonotype was seen at least ten times. The chain uses TRBV11-2 and TRBJ2-5; D may be TRBD1 (5 bases). The CDR3 runs 12 residues. Germline V lookup: CDR1 SGHAT, CDR2 FQNNGV. Trimming removed 10 bases from V and 4 bases from J, with 13 bases in between. CDR3 bases: TGTGCCACCGCAAGGGGTAGAGAGACCCAGTACTTC. As protein: CATARGRETQYF.

The chain couples TRBV7-2 to TRBJ1-6; D is unresolved. With 5 bases removed from V and 14 bases from J, the gap between germline ends came to 16 bases. CDR1 and CDR2 (germline): SGHTA, FQGNSA. This CDR3 has 13 residues. The CDR3 bases are TGTGCCAGCAGCCCTGTGGGCCAATTCACCCTCCACTTT. As protein: CASSPVGQFTLHF.

This chain connects TRBV3-1 to TRBJ2-1; 11 positions agree with TRBD2. The CDR3 is 17 residues long. Germline V gene lookup returns CDR1 LGHDT and CDR2 YNNKEL (reference sequence). Trimming at V came to 0 bases and at J to 4 bases, leaving 5 bases not matched to a gene. The CDR3 coding sequence is TGTGCCAGCAGCCAAGACCCAAGACTAGCGGGGTACAATGAGCAGTTCTTC. Translating gives CASSQDPRLAGYNEQFF.

This chain connects TRBV3-1 to TRBJ2-7; TRBD2 is a possible D gene (6 bases). Trimming stripped 3 bases from V and 5 bases from J, with 17 bases between. The CDR3 consists of 15 residues. The germline V gene has CDR1 LGHDT and CDR2 YNNKEL (reference sequence). The CDR3 region has the DNA TGTGCCAGCAGCCAGGGGACTGGAGGAGGGAACGAGCAGTACTTC. Encoded protein: CASSQGTGGGNEQYF.

This clonotype was recorded at least ten times. The gene calls are TRBV28 and TRBJ2-7; possibly TRBD1 for D (5 bases). The V gene's germline CDR1 is MDHEN and CDR2 SYDVKM. The CDR3 extends over 13 amino acids. Trimming took off 5 bases at V and 3 bases at J, with 11 bases between the two ends. The chain's CDR3 is CASSIADSYEQYF. In DNA form, the CDR3 reads TGTGCCAGCAGTATCGCTGACAGCTACGAGCAGTACTTC.

As concerns this clonotype: This may be a read error, as it is one base from a much larger clone. Since the CDR3 does not end with the conserved phenylalanine or tryptophan, this likely comes from a read error. V is TRBV5-1 and J is TRBJ2-1; TRBD2 matches at 8 bases. This CDR3 has 16 amino acids. Germline CDR1 reads SGHRS; CDR2 reads YFSETQ. Unmatched junction bases numbered 7, after V lost 5 bases and J lost 0 bases. The CDR3 spells CASRVGAGDSYNEQFS. DNA for the CDR3: TGCGCCAGCAGGGTGGGAGCGGGGGACTCCTACAATGAGCAGTTCTCC.

This clonotype has only a few counts. This chain joins TRBV12-3 or TRBV12-4 and TRBJ1-1; D not certain. V was shortened by 6 bases and J by 0 bases, with 17 bases between the two germline ends. The CDR3 covers 16 residues. CDR3 sequence: CASSPHEYGLNTEAFF. The CDR3 bases are TGTGCCAGCAGCCCCCACGAGTACGGTTTGAACACTGAAGCTTTCTTT.